The rows below give T cell receptor beta chains drawn from one sample of a study of blood T cell repertoires in COVID-19. The repertoire was sequenced with immunoSEQ multiplex PCR; TCRdb's copy has only in-frame clones and lacks some. The sample yields some 460,000 clones, around nine tenths seen once. Sequencing used peripheral blood. The origin of the receptors is a young woman with acute or convalescent COVID-19. CDR3s include the opening cysteine and the closing phenylalanine or tryptophan. A D gene is named only where the DNA matches it firmly. Only some rows state a clone size, as once, few, many or a class for expanded clones.

TRBV19,TRBD2,TRBJ2-3,-,TGTGCCAGTAGTGAATTAGCGGGCTCACAGTATTTT,CASSELAGSQYF
TRBV5-1,-,TRBJ2-7,-,TGCGCCAGCAGCTTGGTGGCAGGAAGCTCCTACGAGCAGTACTTC,CASSLVAGSSYEQYF
TRBV28,-,TRBJ1-1,-,TGTGCCAGCAGTCCTCGCGGGGCTCGCACTGAAGCTTTCTTT,CASSPRGARTEAFF
TRBV4-1,-,TRBJ2-1,-,TGCGCCAGCAGCCGCGTTCCTAGAGACAATGAGCAGTTCTTC,CASSRVPRDNEQFF
TRBV24-1,TRBD1,TRBJ2-1,-,TGTGCCACCAGTGATGTGGGACAGCAAAATGAGCAGTTCTTC,CATSDVGQQNEQFF
TRBV15,-,TRBJ2-5,-,TGTGCCACCAGCAGAGATCGGGTTCTACAGGAAGAGACCCAGTACTTC,CATSRDRVLQEETQYF
TRBV3-1/TRBV3-2,-,TRBJ1-5,-,TGTGCCAGCAGCCAAGAGGGCAGAAATCAGCCCCAGCATTTT,CASSQEGRNQPQHF
TRBV2,-,TRBJ1-2,-,TGTGCCAGCACCGACAGCGTTGGCTACACCTTC,CASTDSVGYTF
TRBV19,-,TRBJ1-2,once,TGTGCCAGTAGTACAGGCCATAACTATGGCTACACCTTC,CASSTGHNYGYTF
TRBV10-3,-,TRBJ2-1,-,TGTGCCATCAGTGAGAAGGGGGGGTCAGCGCAGTTCTTC,CAISEKGGSAQFF
TRBV5-1,-,TRBJ2-7,-,TGCGCCAGCAGCCCCGTGGGCTCTTCCTACGAGCAGTACTTC,CASSPVGSSYEQYF
TRBV5-8,-,TRBJ2-1,-,TGTGCCAGCAGCCCCCGCGGGGCCAAGGGTCTTGAGCAGTTCTTC,CASSPRGAKGLEQFF
TRBV2,TRBD2,TRBJ2-1,-,TGTGCCAGCATGGTCCACAGCGGGAACAATGAGCAGTTCTTC,CASMVHSGNNEQFF
TRBV4-1,TRBD2,TRBJ2-3,-,TGCGCCAGCAGCCAAGAGGCTAGCGGGGGCACAGATACGCAGTATTTT,CASSQEASGGTDTQYF
TRBV27,TRBD1,TRBJ1-2,few,TGTGCCAGCAGTGGACAGGGGCACTATGGCTACACCTTC,CASSGQGHYGYTF
TRBV7-9,-,TRBJ2-3,-,TGTGCCAGCAGCTTAGGTCTCCAAGCCCCGCAGTATTTT,CASSLGLQAPQYF
TRBV7-6,TRBD2,TRBJ2-7,-,TGTGCCAGCAGCTTAGATGGCGGGGGGACCTACGAGCAGTACTTC,CASSLDGGGTYEQYF
TRBV21-1,-,TRBJ1-6,-,TGTGCCAGCAGCAAAAGAGGGGGCAGGGCCAGGGACCATAATTCACCCCTCCACTTT,CASSKRGGRARDHNSPLHF
TRBV4-1,TRBD1,TRBJ2-7,-,TGCGCCAGCAGCCGAATGCTGGCCAGGGGGCCATCCTACGAGCAGTACTTC,CASSRMLARGPSYEQYF
TRBV27,-,TRBJ2-1,-,TGTGCCAGCAGTTTAGTAGGGACATTTAATGAGCAGTTCTTC,CASSLVGTFNEQFF
TRBV3-1/TRBV3-2,TRBD1,TRBJ2-3,-,TGTGCCAGCAGCCAAGACGGACAGGAAAGCACAGATACGCAGTATTTT,CASSQDGQESTDTQYF
TRBV27,-,TRBJ2-7,few,TGTGCCAGCAGTTTCGGTGTGGGGCCCTACGAGCAGTACTTC,CASSFGVGPYEQYF
TRBV10-3,TRBD1,TRBJ1-6,-,TGTGCCACCCAGACAGGGGATTATAATTCACCCCTCCACTTT,CATQTGDYNSPLHF
TRBV9,TRBD2,TRBJ2-5,-,TGTGCCAGCAGCGCCCGGACTAGCGGGGGGGGAGAGACCCAGTACTTC,CASSARTSGGGETQYF
TRBV27,TRBD1,TRBJ1-2,once,TGTGCCAGCAGTTTCGGACAGGGCGGCTATGGCTACACCTTC,CASSFGQGGYGYTF
TRBV5-1,-,TRBJ1-1,-,TGCGCCAGCAGCTTGGCAGAATACCCGGGGAACACTGAAGCTTTCTTT,CASSLAEYPGNTEAFF
TRBV4-2,-,TRBJ2-1,-,TGTGCCAGCAGCCAAGCCCAGGCCCGGATTTACAATGAGCAGTTCTTC,CASSQAQARIYNEQFF
TRBV13,TRBD1,TRBJ2-7,-,TGTGCCAACAGCTCTAGGGACAGGAACTACGAGCAGTACTTC,CANSSRDRNYEQYF
TRBV29-1,TRBD1,TRBJ2-5,-,TGCAGCGCCAGGACAGGACTAGAGACCCAGTACTTC,CSARTGLETQYF
TRBV7-9,TRBD1,TRBJ2-1,-,TGTGCCAGCAGCGCCCCGACAGGGTTGCCCGACGATGAGCAGTTCTTC,CASSAPTGLPDDEQFF
TRBV4-1,-,TRBJ2-7,-,TGCGCCAGCAGCCAGGGTATCCGGCCTATGAGGGCCTACGAGCAGTACTTC,CASSQGIRPMRAYEQYF
TRBV18,-,TRBJ2-7,-,TGTGCCAGCTCACCGGACAGTGGCGAGCAGTACTTC,CASSPDSGEQYF
TRBV10-3,TRBD1,TRBJ2-6,-,TGTGCCATCAGTGAGTCAGGGGGCGCTGGGGCCAACGTCCTGACTTTC,CAISESGGAGANVLTF
TRBV28,-,TRBJ1-2,-,TGTGCCACCTCGAAGGGGTTCTCCTATGGCTACACCTTC,CATSKGFSYGYTF
TRBV5-1,-,TRBJ2-1,-,TGCGCCAGCAGCCCAGGGCGTTCCTACAATGAGCAGTTCTTC,CASSPGRSYNEQFF
TRBV7-3,TRBD2,TRBJ2-3,-,TGTGCCAGCAGCCGGCGGGGGGGCACAGATACGCAGTATTTT,CASSRRGGTDTQYF
TRBV5-6,TRBD1,TRBJ1-1,-,TGTGCCAGCAGCTTGGGGAACAGGGGGCGCATCGGCACTGAAGCTTTCTTT,CASSLGNRGRIGTEAFF
TRBV7-6,TRBD2,TRBJ2-3,-,TGTGCCAGCAGCCCCCGCGGGGGTCCCAGCGATACGCAGTATTTT,CASSPRGGPSDTQYF
TRBV7-9,-,TRBJ2-7,once,TGTGCCAGCAGCTTAGGCACAGGCGCCTACGAGCAGTACTTC,CASSLGTGAYEQYF
TRBV9,TRBD1,TRBJ2-7,once,TGTGCCAGCAGCTTCTCGGACAGGGACGTTTACGAGCAGTACTTC,CASSFSDRDVYEQYF
TRBV5-1,-,TRBJ2-2,-,TGCGCCAGCAGCTGGGGGGAGAGCAACACCGGGGAGCTGTTTTTT,CASSWGESNTGELFF
TRBV11-2,-,TRBJ2-1,-,TGTGCCAGCAGCTTAGTGTCCGGCTCCTACAATGAGCAGTTCTTC,CASSLVSGSYNEQFF
TRBV14,TRBD2,TRBJ2-5,-,TGTGCCAGCAGCCAACTTAGCGGGACCCAAGAGACCCAGTACTTC,CASSQLSGTQETQYF
TRBV5-1,TRBD1,TRBJ2-4,-,TGCGCCAGCAGCTTGCGAAGGACAGGACTAGCCAAAAACATTCAGTACTTC,CASSLRRTGLAKNIQYF
TRBV6-1,-,TRBJ1-5,-,TGTGCCAGCAACTTACGAGGGCGGTATCAGCCCCAGCATTTT,CASNLRGRYQPQHF